This T cell receptor (beta chain) was recorded in a study of radiation and T cells in renal cell carcinoma. Profiling relied on immunoSEQ multiplex PCR, and the TCRdb table lists in-frame clones only, not all of them. The table shows approximately 85,000 clones, with 89% occurring only once. Time point specified: blood 4 weeks post-SBRT, at nephrectomy. Treatment: 15 Gy SBRT to primary tumor, nephrectomy 4 weeks later. Blood was sampled at baseline, 2 weeks and 4 weeks after SBRT. This CDR3 contains 14 residues. Deletions cut 2 bases from V and 3 bases from J, with 10 bases between. Germline assignment: CDR1 SGHAT and CDR2 FQNNGV.

The receptor was isolated from a woman aged 65 to 85 with renal cell carcinoma. J is TRBJ1-1 and V is TRBV11-2; TRBD1 might be the D (5 bases). Sample: blood, taken from a patient whose treatment included radiotherapy and nephrectomy. CDR3 nucleotides: TGTGCCAGCAGCTTACAACAGGCGGACACTGAAGCTTTCTTT. It translates to CASSLQQADTEAFF. Complete variable domain (other parts from reference TRBV11-2 and TRBJ1-1): EAGVAQSPRYKIIEKRQSVAFWCNPISGHATLYWYQQILGQGPKLLIQFQNNGVVDDSQLPKDRFSAERLKGVDSTLKIQPAKLEDSAVYLCASSLQQADTEAFFGQGTRLTVV.